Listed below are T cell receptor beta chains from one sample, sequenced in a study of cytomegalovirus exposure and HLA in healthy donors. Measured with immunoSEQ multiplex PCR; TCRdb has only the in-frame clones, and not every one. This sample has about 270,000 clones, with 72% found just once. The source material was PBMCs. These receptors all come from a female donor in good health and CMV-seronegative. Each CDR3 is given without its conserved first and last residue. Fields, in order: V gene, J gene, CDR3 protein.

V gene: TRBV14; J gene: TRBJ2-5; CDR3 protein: ASSQKGGVSQY
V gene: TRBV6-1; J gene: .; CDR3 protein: ASSEALRGDEQY
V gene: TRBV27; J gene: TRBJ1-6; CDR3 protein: ASSLSVGLNSPLH
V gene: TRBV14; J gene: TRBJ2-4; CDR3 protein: ASSQDGSEKNIQY
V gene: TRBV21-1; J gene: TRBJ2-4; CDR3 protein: ASSEQGLAKNIQY
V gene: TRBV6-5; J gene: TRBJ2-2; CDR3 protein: ASSSGTSGTRELF
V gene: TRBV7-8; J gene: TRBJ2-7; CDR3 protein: ASSARWDSDEQY
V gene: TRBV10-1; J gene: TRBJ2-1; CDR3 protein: ASSDFKLYNEQF
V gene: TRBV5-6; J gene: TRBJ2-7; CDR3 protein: ASSFRGLLEQY
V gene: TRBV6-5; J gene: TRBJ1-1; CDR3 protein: ASSYRQYWTEAF
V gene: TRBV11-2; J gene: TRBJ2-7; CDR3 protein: ASSLDRLAYEQY
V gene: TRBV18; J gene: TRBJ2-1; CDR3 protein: ASSLHPTASSYNEQF
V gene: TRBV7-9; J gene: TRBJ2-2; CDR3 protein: ASSLATGLTGELF
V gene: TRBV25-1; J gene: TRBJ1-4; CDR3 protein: ASSDLRGNEKLF
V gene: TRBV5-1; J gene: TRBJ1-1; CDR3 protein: ASSLEGTPLEAF
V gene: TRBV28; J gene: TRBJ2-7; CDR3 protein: ASRVLAGAHEQY
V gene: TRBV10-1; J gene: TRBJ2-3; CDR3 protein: ASSDSRGGTDTQY
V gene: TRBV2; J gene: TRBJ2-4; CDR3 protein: ASSEEDLGKNIQY
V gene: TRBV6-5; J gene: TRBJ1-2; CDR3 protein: ASSYRDRGRRGYT
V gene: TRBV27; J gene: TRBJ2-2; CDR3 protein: ASSFWGEGGELF
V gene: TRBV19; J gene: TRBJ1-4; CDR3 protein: ASSVTSGKLF
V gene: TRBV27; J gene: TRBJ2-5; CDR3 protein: ASRTSAGGPSVEQY
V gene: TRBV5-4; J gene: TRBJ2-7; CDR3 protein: ASSFGLAGYEQY
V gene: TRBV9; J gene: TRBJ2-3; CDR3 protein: ASSVTSTDTQY
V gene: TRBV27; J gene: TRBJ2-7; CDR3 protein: ASSLSYEQY
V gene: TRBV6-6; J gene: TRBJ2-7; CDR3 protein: ASSGQPGQGAYEQY
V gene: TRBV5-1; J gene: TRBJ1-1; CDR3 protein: ASSLGQGMNTEAF
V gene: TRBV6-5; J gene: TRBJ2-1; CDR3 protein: ASNPSDRGPNEQF
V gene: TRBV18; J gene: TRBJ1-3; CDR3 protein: ASSPGTGGNTIY
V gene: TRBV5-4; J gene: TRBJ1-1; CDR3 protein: AGISRGGNTEAF
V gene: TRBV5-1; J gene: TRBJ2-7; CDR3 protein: ASSGLAGVTYEQY
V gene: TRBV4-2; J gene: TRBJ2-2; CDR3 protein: ASSHQSLREANTGELF
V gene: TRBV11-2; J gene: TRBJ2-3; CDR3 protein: ASSLSTGLTLSTDTQY
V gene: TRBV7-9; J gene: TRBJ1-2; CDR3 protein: SSSPGVAGGYGYT
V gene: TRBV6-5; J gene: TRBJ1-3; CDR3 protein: ASSSGGLGNTIY
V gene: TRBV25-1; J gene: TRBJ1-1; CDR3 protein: ASSRQGARWNTEAF
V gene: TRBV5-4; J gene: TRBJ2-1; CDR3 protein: ASSRISGMVNEQF
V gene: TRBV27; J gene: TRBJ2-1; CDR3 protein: ASSHGSNEQF
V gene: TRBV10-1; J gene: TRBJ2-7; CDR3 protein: ASSRGQHSYEQY
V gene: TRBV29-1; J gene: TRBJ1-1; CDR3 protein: SVARPRTGTEAF
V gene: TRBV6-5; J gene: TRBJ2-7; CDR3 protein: ASSYSRDEQY
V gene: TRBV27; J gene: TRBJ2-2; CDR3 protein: ASSSVRGINTGELF
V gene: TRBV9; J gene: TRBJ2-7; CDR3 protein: ASSVEGLRGEQY
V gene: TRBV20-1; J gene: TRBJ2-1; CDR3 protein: SANRGDEQF
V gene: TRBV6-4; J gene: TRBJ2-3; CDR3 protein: ASSASGGDTQY
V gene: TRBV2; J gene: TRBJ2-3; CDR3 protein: ASTGSWVTDTQY
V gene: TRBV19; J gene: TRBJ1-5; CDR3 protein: ASSMRGRGRNQPQH
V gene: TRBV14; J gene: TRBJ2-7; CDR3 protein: ASSPGTGNEQY
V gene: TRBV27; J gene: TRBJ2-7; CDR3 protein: ASSLDRRVEQY
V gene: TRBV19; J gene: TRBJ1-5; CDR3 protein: ASSSQNSNQPQH
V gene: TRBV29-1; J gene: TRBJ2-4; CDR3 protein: SVGDRAKNIQY
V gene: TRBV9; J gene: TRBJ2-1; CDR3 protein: ASSVGTRSNEQF
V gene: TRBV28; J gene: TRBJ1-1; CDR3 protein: ATLSPLGTEAF
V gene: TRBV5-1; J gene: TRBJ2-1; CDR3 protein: ASSFKREGPNEQF
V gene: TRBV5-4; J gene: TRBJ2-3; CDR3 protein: ASSAGTSVVTDTQY
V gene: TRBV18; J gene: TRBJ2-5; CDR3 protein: ASSRVLAGGQETQY
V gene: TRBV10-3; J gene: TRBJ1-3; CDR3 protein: AISDPGGRNTIY
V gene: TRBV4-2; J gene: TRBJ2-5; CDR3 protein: ASSQDWVRARGGAETQY
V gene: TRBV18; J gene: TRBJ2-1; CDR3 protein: ASSWRLAGDNEQF